These T cell receptor beta chains were read from a single sample in a study of T cell responses to AZD1222 COVID-19 vaccine. The protocol was immunoSEQ multiplex PCR, while the TCRdb copy is restricted to in-frame clones and leaves out a portion. The table has around 200,000 clones, around 88% seen once; the top ten hold roughly 7.7%. Sequencing was performed on peripheral blood, taken on day 0 of AZD1222 vaccination. The receptor set was obtained from an adult in good health. The CDR3 runs from the conserved cysteine through the conserved F or W. D genes are given only for firm matches. The size field is filled for only some rows; it gives once, few, many or a size class.

clone_size j_call d_call v_call cdr3_aa cdr3_nt
- TRBJ2-7 - TRBV6-2/TRBV6-3 CASSYGLGPYEQYF TGTGCCAGCAGTTACGGTCTCGGGCCCTACGAGCAGTACTTC
- TRBJ1-5 TRBD1 TRBV19 CASSQGAAQPQHF TGTGCCAGTAGCCAGGGGGCTGCTCAGCCCCAGCATTTT
- TRBJ2-1 TRBD2 TRBV7-9 CASSPGLAVNEQFF TGTGCCAGCAGCCCGGGACTAGCGGTCAATGAGCAGTTCTTC
- TRBJ2-5 TRBD2 TRBV7-9 CASSRTSGGVQETQYF TGTGCCAGCAGCCGGACTAGCGGGGGGGTACAGGAGACCCAGTACTTC
- TRBJ2-5 - TRBV29-1 CSVEALGVETQYF TGCAGCGTTGAAGCCCTAGGGGTTGAGACCCAGTACTTC
- TRBJ1-2 - TRBV3-1/TRBV3-2 CASSAPEMHGYTF TGTGCCAGCAGCGCCCCAGAGATGCATGGCTACACCTTC
- TRBJ1-2 - TRBV3-1/TRBV3-2 CASSQAAGTGYTF TGTGCCAGCAGCCAAGCGGCCGGGACTGGCTACACCTTC
- TRBJ2-7 - TRBV6-5 CASSYGGGSYEQYF TGTGCCAGCAGTTACGGTGGGGGCTCCTACGAGCAGTACTTC
- TRBJ2-7 - TRBV27 CASAVGGISYEQYF TGTGCCAGCGCGGTAGGGGGTATATCCTACGAGCAGTACTTC
- TRBJ1-5 - TRBV9 CASSVGGENQPQHF TGTGCCAGCAGCGTGGGGGGGGAAAATCAGCCCCAGCATTTT
- TRBJ2-5 - TRBV10-3 CATRDFQETQYF TGTGCCACCAGGGACTTCCAGGAGACCCAGTACTTC
- TRBJ1-2 - TRBV11-2 CASSLDLRGNYGYTF TGTGCCAGCAGCTTAGATCTACGGGGGAACTATGGCTACACCTTC
- TRBJ1-1 - TRBV18 CASSPLSSLKEVTEAFF TGTGCCAGCTCACCACTCAGTTCCCTAAAAGAAGTAACTGAAGCTTTCTTT
- TRBJ1-3 - TRBV6-5 CASKRDLSSGNTIYF TGTGCCAGCAAAAGGGACTTGAGCTCTGGAAACACCATATATTTT
- TRBJ2-7 TRBD1 TRBV5-6 CASSSRDRPSSYEQYF TGTGCCAGCAGCTCCCGGGACAGGCCGAGCTCCTACGAGCAGTACTTC
- TRBJ1-5 TRBD1 TRBV10-2 CASSAGQDSNQPQHF TGCGCCAGCAGCGCGGGACAGGATAGCAATCAGCCCCAGCATTTT
- TRBJ1-6 - TRBV2 CASSDLVQGRYNSPLHF TGTGCCAGCAGTGATTTGGTTCAGGGGCGATATAATTCACCCCTCCACTTT
- TRBJ1-2 TRBD1 TRBV24-1 CATSSRTGSNYGYTF TGTGCCACCAGCTCCCGGACAGGGTCTAACTATGGCTACACCTTC
few TRBJ2-3 - TRBV5-6 CASSLAGSDTQYF TGTGCCAGCAGCTTGGCAGGGTCAGATACGCAGTATTTT
once TRBJ1-6 TRBD1 TRBV18 CASSPGQGGNSPLHF TGTGCCAGCTCACCAGGACAGGGGGGGAATTCACCCCTCCACTTT
- TRBJ2-2 TRBD1 TRBV3-1/TRBV3-2 CASSTGVYNTGELFF TGTGCCAGCAGCACAGGGGTTTATAACACCGGGGAGCTGTTTTTT
- TRBJ2-3 - TRBV2 CASRWGDTQYF TGTGCCAGCAGGTGGGGGGATACGCAGTATTTT
- TRBJ2-5 - TRBV7-2 CASSLVRGAETQYF TGTGCCAGCAGCCTAGTGCGGGGCGCGGAGACCCAGTACTTC
- TRBJ1-1 - TRBV28 CASKGSLNTEAFF TGTGCCAGCAAAGGGAGTTTGAACACTGAAGCTTTCTTT
- TRBJ2-7 - TRBV5-8 CASSLHRVNSYEQYF TGTGCCAGCAGCTTGCACAGGGTGAATTCCTACGAGCAGTACTTC
- TRBJ1-1 TRBD1 TRBV6-5 CASSYGGQTEAFF TGTGCCAGCAGTTACGGGGGACAGACTGAAGCTTTCTTT
once TRBJ2-1 - TRBV4-3 CASSLYTTYNEQFF TGCGCCAGCAGCCTATATACAACCTACAATGAGCAGTTCTTC
- TRBJ1-2 TRBD1 TRBV2 CASKKNRGGNYGYTF TGTGCCAGCAAGAAGAACAGGGGAGGGAACTATGGCTACACCTTC
- TRBJ1-1 - TRBV30 CAWRGRVRGDTEAFF TGTGCCTGGAGGGGCCGGGTTAGGGGCGACACTGAAGCTTTCTTT
- TRBJ1-1 TRBD1 TRBV18 CASSPFKQGVSTEAFF TGTGCCAGCTCACCATTTAAACAGGGGGTGAGCACTGAAGCTTTCTTT
- TRBJ1-1 - TRBV2 CASSDGGPNTEAFF TGTGCCAGCAGTGACGGCGGACCTAACACTGAAGCTTTCTTT
- TRBJ2-3 - TRBV18 CASQSPTDTQYF TGTGCCAGCCAAAGCCCGACAGATACGCAGTATTTT
- TRBJ1-1 - TRBV5-1 CASSLTGLDTEAFF TGCGCCAGCAGCTTGACAGGGTTGGACACTGAAGCTTTCTTT
- TRBJ1-6 - TRBV5-1 CASSLEAERGSYNSPLHF TGCGCCAGCAGCTTGGAGGCCGAGAGGGGGTCCTATAATTCACCCCTCCACTTT
- TRBJ1-2 TRBD1 TRBV30 CAWSRGGAVANYGYTF TGTGCCTGGAGTAGAGGGGGCGCTGTAGCTAACTATGGCTACACCTTC
- TRBJ1-4 TRBD1 TRBV2 CASRETGATNEKLFF TGTGCCAGCAGGGAAACAGGGGCGACTAATGAAAAACTGTTTTTT
- TRBJ1-4 - TRBV6-4 CASSRGVGEKLFF TGTGCCAGCAGTCGGGGCGTGGGTGAAAAACTGTTTTTT
- TRBJ2-5 - TRBV3-1/TRBV3-2 CASSQERRGQETQYF TGTGCCAGCAGCCAAGAGAGAAGGGGCCAAGAGACCCAGTACTTC
- TRBJ2-2 TRBD2 TRBV5-1 CASHPGGGEGTGELFF TGCGCCAGCCACCCCGGGGGGGGAGAAGGCACCGGGGAGCTGTTTTTT
- TRBJ1-6 - TRBV21-1 CASSKEVGRPGPENSPLHF TGTGCCAGCAGCAAAGAAGTTGGGAGGCCGGGACCCGAAAATTCACCCCTCCACTTT
- TRBJ1-2 - TRBV29-1 CSVGKEGRGLGYGYTF TGCAGCGTCGGAAAGGAAGGAAGGGGCTTGGGCTATGGCTACACCTTC
once TRBJ1-1 - TRBV5-4 CASSLARKNMNTEAFF TGTGCCAGCAGCTTGGCCAGGAAAAACATGAACACTGAAGCTTTCTTT
- TRBJ2-1 - TRBV6-4 CASSQGASSYNEQFF TGTGCCAGCAGCCAAGGAGCCAGCTCCTACAATGAGCAGTTCTTC
- TRBJ1-1 TRBD1 TRBV27 CASSPGTGANTEAFF TGTGCCAGCAGTCCCGGGACAGGGGCGAACACTGAAGCTTTCTTT
- TRBJ1-5 - TRBV30 CAWSVGVGAQHF TGTGCCTGGAGTGTAGGGGTCGGCGCCCAGCATTTT
- TRBJ1-5 - TRBV7-9 CASSRGRAIEPQHF TGTGCCAGCAGCCGAGGACGGGCGATCGAGCCCCAGCATTTT
- TRBJ2-7 - TRBV29-1 CSVKRTEYEQYF TGCAGCGTTAAACGGACAGAGTACGAGCAGTACTTC
- TRBJ1-6 TRBD1 TRBV7-3 CASTTPYYQGDSYNSPLHF TGTGCCAGCACCACACCCTATTACCAGGGGGACTCCTATAATTCACCCCTCCACTTT
- TRBJ1-2 - TRBV12-3/TRBV12-4 CASSIGRPYGYTF TGTGCCAGCAGCATAGGACGGCCCTATGGCTACACCTTC
- TRBJ1-5 - TRBV12-3/TRBV12-4 CASSQRSNQPQHF TGTGCCAGCAGTCAAAGGAGCAATCAGCCCCAGCATTTT